This T cell receptor (beta chain) was recovered during a study of breast tumors, draining lymph nodes, adjacent tissues. Germline loops: CDR1 LNHDA, CDR2 SQIVND (reference sequence). The CDR3 loop spans 13 amino acids. Trimming took 6 bases from V and 5 from J, leaving 11 bases between them. There are many counts of this clonotype. Its antigen is unidentified. Axillary draining lymph nodes of breast cancer patients supplied the node samples. Study-level points and caveats: Tumor T cell lymph node origin was a supported hypothesis, not proven.

TCRdb independently ran MiXCR on the multiplex PCR reads; one entry per CDR3 protein. Of some 170,000 distinct CDR3 sequences detected, approximately 33% appear once; the ten largest clones hold approximately 3.9%. This receptor was taken from a female donor with breast cancer. Some clones in this sample may be carry-over from other donors' samples. Sequencing was carried out using axillary lymph node tissue. V usage is TRBV19 and J usage is TRBJ1-5; D is undetermined. The DNA for the CDR3 is TGTGCCAGTAGGACAAGGAGTGATCAGCCCCAGCATTTT. It specifies CASRTRSDQPQHF.